This TCR beta chain was observed in a study of identical twins. TCRdb itself ran the 5' RACE reads through MiXCR, one entry per CDR3 protein. Among some 710,000 distinct CDR3 sequences listed, 5.5% to 6.5% were seen once. Findings and limits, study-wide: The study found weaker excess twin sharing in beta out-of-frame sequences. Out-of-frame alpha sequences shared between twins exhibited an excess of low generation probability.

About this clonotype itself: Antigen: not known.

Germline CDR1 and CDR2: MDHEN and SYDVKM. The CDR3 is 16 residues long. The germline V and J ends were trimmed by 7 bases and 5 bases, with 20 bases remaining between them. The gene calls are TRBV28 and TRBJ2-2, with a possible D match to TRBD1 (6 bases). The source material was naive T cells sorted from blood. The source of this sequence is a man between 18 and 35 years old in good health. CDR3: CASTPRKQGVTGELFF. The CDR3 DNA is TGTGCCAGCACCCCCCGAAAACAGGGAGTAACCGGGGAGCTGTTTTTT. The full variable domain, its missing parts supplied by reference TRBV28 and TRBJ2-2, is DVKVTQSSRYLVKRTGEKVFLECVQDMDHENMFWYRQDPGLGLRLIYFSYDVKMKEKGDIPEGYSVSREKKERFSLILESASTNQTSMYLCASTPRKQGVTGELFFGEGSRLTVL.